The rows below give T cell receptor beta chains drawn from one sample of a study of cytomegalovirus exposure and HLA in healthy donors. Profiling relied on immunoSEQ multiplex PCR, and the TCRdb table lists in-frame clones only, not all of them. In the table there are roughly 56,000 clones, 93% of which are singletons. The sequencing sample was made of PBMCs. These receptors came from a woman between 18 and 30 years old in good health and CMV-seropositive. Each CDR3 is given with its conserved first and last residue. A D gene is named only where the DNA matches it firmly. Not every row has a clone size; where given, it reads once, few, many or a size class.

TGTGCCAGCAGTCTATCCCCCGGGGACAGTTCTAGCACAGATACGCAGTATTTT | CASSLSPGDSSSTDTQYF | TRBJ2-3 | . | TRBV27 | TRBD1
TGTGCCAGCAGCACAGGACCAGAACAAGAGACCCAGTACTTC | CASSTGPEQETQYF | TRBJ2-5 | . | TRBV2 | .
TGTGCCAGCAGCTTCCTCGGGGTCACAGATACGCAGTATTTT | CASSFLGVTDTQYF | TRBJ2-3 | . | TRBV7-3 | .
TGTGCCAGCAGTTGGCCCAACGGGGCTAGCGGGGGGGCCATGAACAATGAGCAGTTCTTC | CASSWPNGASGGAMNNEQFF | TRBJ2-1 | . | TRBV28 | TRBD2
TGTGCCAGCAGTTTACTCCGGGGACAGCCAGCGCCATCTGGGGCCAACGTCCTGACTTTC | CASSLLRGQPAPSGANVLTF | TRBJ2-6 | . | TRBV27 | TRBD1
TGTGCCAGCTCACCAATATCCGGGACAGGCGCTACAAACGGCTACACCTTC | CASSPISGTGATNGYTF | TRBJ1-2 | . | TRBV18 | TRBD1
TGTGCCAGCAGCCTTGGACAGGGGGGTGGAAACACCATATATTTT | CASSLGQGGGNTIYF | TRBJ1-3 | . | TRBV5-4 | TRBD1
TGCGCCAGCAGCACTGTAGCGGGGACCAGCTCCTACGAGCAGTACTTC | CASSTVAGTSSYEQYF | TRBJ2-7 | once | TRBV5-1 | TRBD2
TGTGCCAGCAGCACTCGGGACAGTTCAAAGCAGTACTTC | CASSTRDSSKQYF | TRBJ2-7 | . | TRBV5-6 | TRBD1
TGTGCCAGCTCACCCGAAGACCGAAGCGGGGGTTCTGCAGATACGCAGTATTTT | CASSPEDRSGGSADTQYF | TRBJ2-3 | . | TRBV18 | TRBD2
TGTGCCAGCAGCTTTGTCGCAGGGGCCTCCTACGAGCAGTACTTC | CASSFVAGASYEQYF | TRBJ2-7 | . | TRBV7-2 | .
TGTGCCAGCAGCTTGGTACAGGGGCTCCGGGATGGCTACACCTTC | CASSLVQGLRDGYTF | TRBJ1-2 | . | TRBV5-6 | TRBD1
TGTGCCAGCAGTTTAATCCGGACAGGGCGGGGCGATGAGCAGTTCTTC | CASSLIRTGRGDEQFF | TRBJ2-1 | . | TRBV27 | TRBD1
TGTGCCAGCAGCCCTTTTCCTTACGAGCAGTACTTC | CASSPFPYEQYF | TRBJ2-7 | . | TRBV28 | .
TGTGCCAGCAGTGAACGCAGACTCCTGAGCTCCTACGAGCAGTACTTC | CASSERRLLSSYEQYF | TRBJ2-7 | . | TRBV2 | .
TGTGCCAGCAGTCCACCTTTGAGAGAGAACACTGAAGCTTTCTTT | CASSPPLRENTEAFF | TRBJ1-1 | . | TRBV28 | .
TGTGCCAGCAGTGAGCTAAGGGCAGGGGGCGTAGATACGCAGTATTTT | CASSELRAGGVDTQYF | TRBJ2-3 | . | TRBV6-1 | TRBD1
TGTGCCAGCAGTCGACAGGGGGCAGAGACTGGAAACACCATATATTTT | CASSRQGAETGNTIYF | TRBJ1-3 | once | TRBV2 | TRBD1
TGTGCCAGCGCGCGTGGTTATATCGACGAGCAGTACTTC | CASARGYIDEQYF | TRBJ2-7 | . | TRBV27 | .
TGCGCCAGTGCCATTTACCGGGACAGTCATAATCAGCCCCAGCATTTT | CASAIYRDSHNQPQHF | TRBJ1-5 | . | TRBV23-1 | TRBD1
TGTGCCAGCAGTGCGGGACTAGCGGGGGAGAAGGGGTCCGGCCAAGAGACCCAGTACTTC | CASSAGLAGEKGSGQETQYF | TRBJ2-5 | few | TRBV6-1 | TRBD2
TGTGCCAGCAGCTTACTGACAGAAGAAGCTTTCTTT | CASSLLTEEAFF | TRBJ1-1 | . | TRBV11-1 | .
TGTGCCAGTAGGTTCGGGGGAGGCTCTGGAAACACCATATATTTT | CASRFGGGSGNTIYF | TRBJ1-3 | . | TRBV19 | .
TGTGCCAGCAGCCCCGATAGCGGGTTCGGGATCGGGGAGCTGTTTTTT | CASSPDSGFGIGELFF | TRBJ2-2 | . | TRBV27 | TRBD2
TGCGCCAGCAGTGGCGGGGGGAACACAGATACGCAGTATTTT | CASSGGGNTDTQYF | TRBJ2-3 | . | TRBV10-1 | TRBD2
TGCAGCGCGAGCGGGGGACGGAATGAGCAGTTCTTC | CSASGGRNEQFF | TRBJ2-1 | . | TRBV29-1 | TRBD2